The 15 T cell receptor beta chains in this list originate from one sample, sequenced in a study of blood T cell repertoires in COVID-19. Here immunoSEQ multiplex PCR was the method, and the copy in TCRdb shows in-frame clones only, minus some. The sample lists 150,000 to 200,000 clones, about 90% occurring once. The source material was peripheral blood. These receptors all stem from a woman aged 70-85 years with acute or convalescent COVID-19.

The chain recombines TRBV7-9 with TRBJ2-7, with TRBD1 matching 9 bases. The CDR3 is 13 amino acids. The ends lost 5 bases at V and 7 bases at J; junction bases unmatched: 6. CDR1 SEHNR and CDR2 FQNEAQ come from the germline V gene (reference sequence). CDR3 residues: CASSARDRDEQYF. The CDR3 nucleotides are TGTGCCAGCAGCGCGAGGGACAGGGATGAGCAGTACTTC.

This chain connects TRBV19 to TRBJ2-7; 9 bases line up with TRBD1. The junction had 14 bases not matched to a gene; V was cut back by 5 bases and J by 6 bases. The CDR3 is 16 residues long. Germline V gives CDR1 LNHDA, CDR2 SQIVND (reference sequence). The CDR3 DNA reads TGTGCCAGTAGTGTACTACCGGGACAGGGAAGGATCGAGCAGTACTTC. Translating gives CASSVLPGQGRIEQYF.

In this sample, this clone turned up once. The V gene is TRBV7-9, the J gene TRBJ2-7, with 7 bases that match TRBD1. Trimming took 5 bases from V and 0 from J; bases not matched to a gene: 10. CDR1 and CDR2 (germline): SEHNR, FQNEAQ (reference sequence). The CDR3 runs to 16 residues. CDR3 residues: CASSQSTGASSYEQYF. CDR3 sequence (DNA): TGTGCCAGCAGCCAAAGTACAGGGGCCAGCTCCTACGAGCAGTACTTC.

This clone has just a few counts. The chain has TRBV4-1 and TRBJ1-2, with 9 bases matching TRBD1. V trimming: 1 base; J trimming: 5 bases; junction bases outside the gene matches: 8. Germline V gene sequence: CDR1 MGHRA, CDR2 YSYEKL. The CDR3 runs 16 residues. The CDR3 protein is CASSQGHTGGAYGYTF. CDR3 DNA sequence: TGCGCCAGCAGCCAAGGTCATACAGGGGGCGCTTATGGCTACACCTTC.

The genes are TRBV19 and TRBJ2-2; 8 nucleotides align to TRBD1. CDR3 length equals 14 residues. Per germline, CDR1 LNHDA and CDR2 SQIVND (reference sequence). With V trimmed by 5 bases and J by 5 bases, 4 bases remained unmatched. In DNA form, the CDR3 reads TGTGCCAGTAGTCGGACAGGGAAGACCGGGGAGCTGTTTTTT. Translated, it gives CASSRTGKTGELFF.

The DNA for the CDR3 is TGTGCCAGCAGTTTGGTCGGGTCGGGTGAGCAGTTCTTC. Translation gives CASSLVGSGEQFF. The rearrangement uses TRBV28 and TRBJ2-1; D remains unclear. The CDR3 is 13 residues long. V gave up 3 bases and J gave up 9 bases, with 12 bases separating them. Germline CDR1 is MDHEN and CDR2 is SYDVKM.

The chain uses TRBV28 and TRBJ1-3; D perhaps matches TRBD1 (6 bases). The CDR3 sequence is 17 residues long. CDR1 is MDHEN, CDR2 SYDVKM, per germline. V was trimmed by 3 bases and J by 0 bases, leaving 15 bases between them. CDR3 residues: CASSFAGALGSGNTIYF. The CDR3, as DNA: TGTGCCAGCAGTTTTGCAGGGGCCCTCGGCTCTGGAAACACCATATATTTT.

This clone came up once. The rearrangement joins TRBV4-3 to TRBJ2-2; TRBD2 agrees at 12 bases. The CDR3 consists of 18 residues. Unmatched junction bases numbered 8, after V lost 3 bases and J lost 3 bases. Germline V gene lookup returns CDR1 LGHNA and CDR2 YSLEER. CDR3 nucleotide sequence: TGCGCCAGCAGCCACACTGTACTAGCGGGAGGTTACACCGGGGAGCTGTTTTTT. Translated: CASSHTVLAGGYTGELFF.

The CDR3 DNA is TGTGCCACCCGGACAGCTCCCTTTGGTCTCTCTGGAAACACCATATATTTT. Its protein product is CATRTAPFGLSGNTIYF. The rearrangement joins TRBV10-3 to TRBJ1-3; D may be TRBD1 (6 bases). Germline lookup yields CDR1 ENHRY and CDR2 SYGVKD. The CDR3 length is 17 residues. With 10 bases removed from V and 0 bases from J, the gap between germline ends came to 22 bases.

This chain links TRBV5-8 with TRBJ2-1; a possible D gene is TRBD1 (6 bases). Germline-derived CDR1 and CDR2 are SGHTS and YDEGEE. Deletions cut 4 bases from V and 7 bases from J, with 18 bases between. The CDR3 spans 15 residues. The CDR3 nucleotides read TGTGCCAGCAGCCAAACCAGGGGATGGATTAATGAGCAGTTCTTC. This sequence encodes CASSQTRGWINEQFF.

The genes are TRBV24-1 and TRBJ1-5, with TRBD1 identical over 8 bases. The CDR3 totals 19 residues. Looked up from germline, CDR1 is KGHDR and CDR2 is SFDVKD. Germline trimming cut 7 bases from V and 0 bases from J; bases unmatched to any gene: 16. CDR3 nucleotides: TGTGCCACCAGCGCAAAAGGACAGGGAGGAGGATATAGCAATCAGCCCCAGCATTTT. Protein product: CATSAKGQGGGYSNQPQHF.

The genes are TRBV6-5 and TRBJ1-1; 7 bases align to TRBD1. Per germline, CDR1 MNHEY and CDR2 SVGAGI. V shed 6 bases, J shed 4 bases, and the junction held 5 bases outside the gene matches. This CDR3 contains 13 residues. This CDR3 reads CASRRQGGTEAFF. Written as DNA, the CDR3 is TGTGCCAGCAGAAGACAGGGTGGCACTGAAGCTTTCTTT.

The CDR3 is CSVETPGSNTEAFF. The CDR3 DNA sequence: TGCAGCGTTGAAACTCCGGGGTCGAACACTGAAGCTTTCTTT. V and J are TRBV29-1 and TRBJ1-1; D call uncertain. CDR1 and CDR2 (germline): SQVTM, ANQGSEA. There are 14 residues in the CDR3. Trimming removed 2 bases at V and 1 base at J, with 11 bases between. Combining the CDR3 with reference TRBV29-1 and TRBJ1-1 gives the whole variable domain SAVISQKPSRDICQRGTSLTIQCQVDSQVTMMFWYRQQPGQSLTLIATANQGSEATYESGFVIDKFPISRPNLTFSTLTVSNMSPEDSSIYLCSVETPGSNTEAFFGQGTRLTVV.

This sequence joins TRBV19 and TRBJ1-5; no clear D. The CDR3 covers 16 residues. Trimming shortened V by 3 bases and J by 0 bases, and 12 bases separated the two germline ends. Germline lookup yields CDR1 LNHDA and CDR2 SQIVND (reference sequence). CDR3 amino acids: CASSILQAHSNQPQHF. The CDR3 nucleotides read TGTGCCAGTAGTATTTTGCAGGCCCATAGCAATCAGCCCCAGCATTTT.

V usage is TRBV5-1 and J usage is TRBJ1-4; no reliable D call. This CDR3 has 15 amino acids. Trimming removed 0 bases at V and 0 bases at J, with 6 bases between. From germline, CDR1 is SGHRS and CDR2 YFSETQ. CDR3 amino acids: CASSLGSSTNEKLFF. CDR3 in DNA: TGCGCCAGCAGCTTGGGTTCATCAACTAATGAAAAACTGTTTTTT.